This record looks at one TCR beta chain sequence and its context. This clonotype came up many times. Its recognized antigen is unknown. No much larger clone exists at a distance of one base, and base qualities are not known. The study was a case-control design nested within a healthcare worker cohort in London, UK, with weekly nasopharyngeal swab PCR tests and blood sampling. Healthcare workers were recruited between 23 and 31 March 2020, during the week of the UK lockdown, and were followed weekly for up to about 15 weeks. Library method: 5' RACE. TCRdb records NextSeq 500 as the sequencer. Unique molecular identifiers were attached to individual cDNA molecules in the TCR library protocol so that sequencing error and PCR bias could be corrected. Both TCR alpha and beta chains were sequenced, and tight co-correlation was observed between alpha and beta sequence abundances in each sample. From the authors' description of their analysis: Decombinator V4 was used to perform V gene, J gene and CDR3 annotation of TCR sequences. Expanded TCRs were defined as changing significantly between any two time points under a Poisson model with p below 0.0001. Abundances of TCRs were expressed as counts per million after normalisation to the total number of TCRs sequenced in each sample. MAIT TCRs were defined by TRAV1-2 paired with TRAJ12, TRAJ20 or TRAJ33, and iNKT TCRs by TRAV10 paired with TRAJ18. VDJdb, accessed 1 November 2021, was searched for CMV, EBV and SARS-CoV-2 annotated TCRs, excluding TCRs annotated for multiple antigens. TCRdb reran the public reads through fastp at Q25 and MiXCR, keeping productive beta chains. Entries are consolidated by CDR3 protein sequence, retaining the most common genes and DNA. The V and J calls come from TCRdb's annotation, not from the publication. Here the sample has almost 30,000 distinct CDR3 sequences; about 6% occur a single time. About 5.8% of the sample goes to the ten largest clones.

Sequences MGHDK (CDR1) and SYGVNS (CDR2) are obtained from the germline V gene. The germline ends are 25 bases apart after V is trimmed by 6 bases and J by 5 bases. Reading from cysteine to phenylalanine, the CDR3 counts 17 amino acids. Only the CDR3 DNA stays, 51 bases, in frame from base 1. The data are from a study of early T cells in non-severe SARS-CoV-2 infection (dated by TCRdb to 2020 to 2023). The study in broad terms: Because TCR sequencing relied on bulk RNA taken from unsorted whole blood, pairing of alpha and beta chains was not possible. The paper as a whole reports these results and caveats: VDJdb matching was skewed toward anti-spike CD8 responses and likely underestimated virus-specific expansions by missing private and CD4 specificities.

The sequenced material came from whole blood. The rearranged segments are TRBV25-1 and TRBJ1-1; confidence is insufficient to name the D gene. The sequence derives from an adult who was a healthcare worker with PCR-confirmed SARS-CoV-2 infection or an uninfected control (not recorded which). The CDR3 here reads CASRSQGGFTLRTEAFF. The nucleotides read TGTGCCAGCAGATCTCAAGGAGGGTTTACCTTGAGGACTGAAGCTTTCTTT.